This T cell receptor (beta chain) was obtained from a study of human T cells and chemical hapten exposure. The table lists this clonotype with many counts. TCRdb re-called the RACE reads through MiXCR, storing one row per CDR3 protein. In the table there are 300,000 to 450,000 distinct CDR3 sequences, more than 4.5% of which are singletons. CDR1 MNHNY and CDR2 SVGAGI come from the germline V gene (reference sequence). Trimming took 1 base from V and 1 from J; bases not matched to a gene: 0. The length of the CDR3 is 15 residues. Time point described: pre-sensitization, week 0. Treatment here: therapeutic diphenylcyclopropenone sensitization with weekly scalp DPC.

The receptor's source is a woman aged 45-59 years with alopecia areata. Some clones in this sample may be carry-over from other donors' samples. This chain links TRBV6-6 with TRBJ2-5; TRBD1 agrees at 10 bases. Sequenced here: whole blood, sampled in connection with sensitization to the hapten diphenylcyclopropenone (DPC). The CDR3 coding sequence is TGTGCCAGCAGTTACTGGACAGGGGGCCAAGAGACCCAGTACTTC. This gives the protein CASSYWTGGQETQYF.